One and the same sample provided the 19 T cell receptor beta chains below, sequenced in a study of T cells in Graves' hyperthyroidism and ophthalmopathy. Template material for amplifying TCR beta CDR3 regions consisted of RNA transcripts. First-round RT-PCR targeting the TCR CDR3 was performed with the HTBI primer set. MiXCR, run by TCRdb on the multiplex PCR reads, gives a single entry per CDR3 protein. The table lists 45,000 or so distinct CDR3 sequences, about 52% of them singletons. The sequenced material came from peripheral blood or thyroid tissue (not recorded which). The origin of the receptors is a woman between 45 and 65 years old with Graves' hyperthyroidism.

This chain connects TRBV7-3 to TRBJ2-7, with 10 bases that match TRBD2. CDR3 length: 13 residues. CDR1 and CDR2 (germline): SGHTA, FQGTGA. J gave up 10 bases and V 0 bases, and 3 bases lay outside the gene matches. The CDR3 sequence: CASSLTTSGAQYF. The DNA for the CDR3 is TGTGCCAGCAGCTTAACCACTAGCGGGGCCCAGTACTTC.

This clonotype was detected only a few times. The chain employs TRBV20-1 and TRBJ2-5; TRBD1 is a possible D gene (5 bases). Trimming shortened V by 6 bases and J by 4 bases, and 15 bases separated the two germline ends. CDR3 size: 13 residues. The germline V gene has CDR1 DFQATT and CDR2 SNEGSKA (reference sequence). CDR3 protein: CSANDQGRETQYF. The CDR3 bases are TGCAGTGCCAATGATCAGGGCCGAGAGACCCAGTACTTC.

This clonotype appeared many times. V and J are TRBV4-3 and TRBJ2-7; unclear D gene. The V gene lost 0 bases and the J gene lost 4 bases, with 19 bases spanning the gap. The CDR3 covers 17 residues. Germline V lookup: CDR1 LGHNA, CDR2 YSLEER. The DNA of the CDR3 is TGCGCCAGCAGCCAAGATCTCACCGACCGAGGCCTATACGAGCAGTACTTC. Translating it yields CASSQDLTDRGLYEQYF.

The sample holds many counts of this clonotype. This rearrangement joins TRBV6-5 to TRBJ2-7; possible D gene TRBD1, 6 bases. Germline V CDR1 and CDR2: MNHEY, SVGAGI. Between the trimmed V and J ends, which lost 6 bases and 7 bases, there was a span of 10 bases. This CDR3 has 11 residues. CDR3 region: CASSRGREQYF. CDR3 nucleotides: TGTGCCAGCAGCAGGGGTCGGGAGCAGTACTTC.

The CDR3 here is CASSPTATASTNEKLFF. The CDR3 DNA is TGTGCCAGCAGCCCAACCGCCACGGCCTCAACTAATGAAAAACTGTTTTTT. V gene TRBV11-1 combines with J gene TRBJ1-4, with D unresolved. The CDR3 runs to 17 residues. Trimming cost V 5 bases and J 0 bases, with 16 bases left between them. Germline-derived CDR1 and CDR2 are SGHAT and FQDESV (reference sequence).

For the CDR3, the DNA is TGTGCCAGCAGTTGGGGGGGGAACGAGCAGTACTTC. Its protein product is CASSWGGNEQYF. The V call is TRBV19, the J call TRBJ2-7; 7 bases align to TRBD2. V was pared by 9 bases and J by 5 bases, with 7 bases of the junction left unmatched. From germline, CDR1 is LNHDA and CDR2 SQIVND (reference sequence). The length of the CDR3 is 12 residues.

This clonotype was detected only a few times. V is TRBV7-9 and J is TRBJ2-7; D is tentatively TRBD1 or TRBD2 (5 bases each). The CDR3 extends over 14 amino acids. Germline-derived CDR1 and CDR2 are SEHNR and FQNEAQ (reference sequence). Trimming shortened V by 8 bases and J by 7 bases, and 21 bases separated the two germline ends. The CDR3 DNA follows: TGTGCCAGCTCACGGGACGGGTCTCTAAGAGAGCAGTACTTC. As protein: CASSRDGSLREQYF.

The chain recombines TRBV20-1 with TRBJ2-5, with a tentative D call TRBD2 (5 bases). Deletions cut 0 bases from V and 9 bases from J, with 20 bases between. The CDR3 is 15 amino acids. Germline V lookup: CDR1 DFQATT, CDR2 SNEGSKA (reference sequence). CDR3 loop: CSARDFRTGGQPQYF. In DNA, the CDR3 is TGCAGTGCTAGAGATTTCCGGACGGGCGGGCAGCCCCAGTACTTC.

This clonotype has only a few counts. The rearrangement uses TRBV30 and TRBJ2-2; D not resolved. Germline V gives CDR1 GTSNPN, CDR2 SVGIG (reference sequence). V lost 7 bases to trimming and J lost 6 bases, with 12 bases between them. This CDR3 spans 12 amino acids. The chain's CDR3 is CASRVMSGELFF. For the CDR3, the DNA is TGTGCCTCCCGGGTGATGTCCGGGGAGCTGTTTTTT.

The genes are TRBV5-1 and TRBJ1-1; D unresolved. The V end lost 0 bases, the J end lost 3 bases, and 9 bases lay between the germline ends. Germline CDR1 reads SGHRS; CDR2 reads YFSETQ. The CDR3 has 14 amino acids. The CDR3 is CASSLGAGDTEAFF. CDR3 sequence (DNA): TGCGCCAGCAGCTTGGGGGCTGGGGACACTGAAGCTTTCTTT.

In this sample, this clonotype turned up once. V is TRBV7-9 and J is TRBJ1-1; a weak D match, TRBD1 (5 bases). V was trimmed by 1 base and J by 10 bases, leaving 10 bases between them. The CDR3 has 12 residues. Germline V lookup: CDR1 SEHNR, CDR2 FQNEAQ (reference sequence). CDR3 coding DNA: TGTGCCAGCAGCTTAGGGGGCAGGGTAGCTTTCTTT. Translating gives CASSLGGRVAFF.

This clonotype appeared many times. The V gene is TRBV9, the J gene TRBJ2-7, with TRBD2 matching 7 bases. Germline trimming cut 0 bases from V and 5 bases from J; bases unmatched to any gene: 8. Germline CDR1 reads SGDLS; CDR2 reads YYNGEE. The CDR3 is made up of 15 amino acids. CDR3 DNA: TGTGCCAGCAGCGTAGGGAATAGCGGGCGTCACGAGCAGTACTTC. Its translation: CASSVGNSGRHEQYF.

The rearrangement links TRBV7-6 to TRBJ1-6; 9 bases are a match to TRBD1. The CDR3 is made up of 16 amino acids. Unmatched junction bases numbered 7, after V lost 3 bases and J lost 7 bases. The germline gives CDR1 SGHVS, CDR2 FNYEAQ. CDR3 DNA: TGTGCCAGCAGCTTTCCCCCGGGACAGGGAAATTCACCCCTCCACTTT. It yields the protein CASSFPPGQGNSPLHF.

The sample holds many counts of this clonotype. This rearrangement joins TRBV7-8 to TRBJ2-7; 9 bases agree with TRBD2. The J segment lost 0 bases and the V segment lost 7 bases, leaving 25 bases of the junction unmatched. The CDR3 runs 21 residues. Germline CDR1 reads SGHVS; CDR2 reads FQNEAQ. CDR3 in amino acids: CASNDHRGREGPAPSSYEQYF. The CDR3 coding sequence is TGTGCCAGCAACGATCACCGGGGGCGGGAGGGCCCAGCCCCGAGCTCCTACGAGCAGTACTTC. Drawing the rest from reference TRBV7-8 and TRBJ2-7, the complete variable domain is GAGVSQSPRYKVAKRGQDVALRCDPISGHVSLFWYQQALGQGPEFLTYFQNEAQLDKSGLPSDRFFAERPEGSVSTLKIQRTQQEDSAVYLCASNDHRGREGPAPSSYEQYFGPGTRLTVT.

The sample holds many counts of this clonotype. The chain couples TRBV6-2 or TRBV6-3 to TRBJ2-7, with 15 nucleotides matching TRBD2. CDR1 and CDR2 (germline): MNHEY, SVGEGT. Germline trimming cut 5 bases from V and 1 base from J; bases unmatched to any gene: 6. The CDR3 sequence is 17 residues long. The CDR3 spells CASSGRTSGRDSYEQYF. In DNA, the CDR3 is TGTGCCAGCAGTGGCCGGACTAGCGGGAGGGATTCCTACGAGCAGTACTTC.

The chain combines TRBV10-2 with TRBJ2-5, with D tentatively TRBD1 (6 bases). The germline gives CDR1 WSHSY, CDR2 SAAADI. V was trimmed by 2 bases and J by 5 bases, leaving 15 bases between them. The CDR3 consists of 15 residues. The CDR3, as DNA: TGCGCCAGCAGTGAGGGACAGCCAAGATGGGAGACCCAGTACTTC. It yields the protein CASSEGQPRWETQYF.

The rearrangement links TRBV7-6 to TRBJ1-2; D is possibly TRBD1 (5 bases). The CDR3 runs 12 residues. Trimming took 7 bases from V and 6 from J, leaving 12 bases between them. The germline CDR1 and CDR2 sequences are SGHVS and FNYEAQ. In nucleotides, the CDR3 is TGTGCCAGCAAAAACCTAGGGGATGGCTACACCTTC. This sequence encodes CASKNLGDGYTF. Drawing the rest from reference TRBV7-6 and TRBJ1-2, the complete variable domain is GAGVSQSPRYKVTKRGQDVALRCDPISGHVSLYWYRQALGQGPEFLTYFNYEAQQDKSGLPNDRFSAERPEGSISTLTIQRTEQRDSAMYRCASKNLGDGYTFGSGTRLTVV.

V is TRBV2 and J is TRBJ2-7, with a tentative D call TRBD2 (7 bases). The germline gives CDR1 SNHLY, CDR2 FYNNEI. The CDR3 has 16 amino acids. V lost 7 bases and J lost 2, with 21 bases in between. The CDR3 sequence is CASIVQGTKHTYEQYF. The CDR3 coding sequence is TGTGCCAGCATTGTGCAGGGGACTAAACATACCTACGAGCAGTACTTC. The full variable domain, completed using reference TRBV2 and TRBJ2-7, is EPEVTQTPSHQVTQMGQEVILRCVPISNHLYFYWYRQILGQKVEFLVSFYNNEISEKSEIFDDQFSVERPDGSNFTLKIRSTKLEDSAMYFCASIVQGTKHTYEQYFGPGTRLTVT.

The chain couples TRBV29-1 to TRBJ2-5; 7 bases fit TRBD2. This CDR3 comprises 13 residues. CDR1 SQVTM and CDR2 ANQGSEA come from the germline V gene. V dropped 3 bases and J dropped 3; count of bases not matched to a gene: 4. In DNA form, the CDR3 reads TGCAGCGTTGACCCTAGCGGAAAAGAGACCCAGTACTTC. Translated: CSVDPSGKETQYF.